The source of this T cell receptor (beta chain) is a study of blood T cell repertoires in COVID-19 (dated by TCRdb to the early 2020s). About the investigation overall: Samples covering the acute and convalescent phases of COVID-19 were provided by collaborators in the United States, Italy and Spain. The material from the prospective study consisted of cDNA or gDNA derived from T cells, B-cell-depleted T cells, or PBMCs. Deeply sampled blood TCRbeta repertoires from subjects exposed to, actively infected with, or recovered from COVID-19 were included in the dataset. A freely available public database, intended as a resource for researchers studying the immune response to SARS-CoV-2, is where the repertoires were released. The samples were drawn from two sources: the first 160 participants of the ongoing ImmuneRACE study, and 1,254 subjects contributed by 6 global collaborators. A de-identified subject ID, COVID-19 status, age in years and sex were almost always included in the sample metadata. Where HLA class I and class II types were available, the types were taken from metadata supplied by the sample provider, not from assay-based typing.

Whole blood was collected in K2EDTA tubes by collaborating institutions according to the institutions' own protocols. For TCRbeta analysis, collaborators shipped samples in one of three forms: frozen whole blood, isolated PBMCs, or DNA extracted from either of those sample types. As concerns this clone: The antigen this receptor binds is unknown. No base-level quality is on record; no much larger clone is a single base apart.

TCRbeta CDR3 regions were amplified from genomic DNA using the immunoSEQ Assay, a bias-controlled multiplex PCR. In the paper's pipeline: Nucleated cell counts per sample were estimated from amplification of reference gene primers within the assay. Sequence reads were collapsed and filtered to measure the absolute abundance of every unique TCRbeta CDR3 rearrangement. For each sample, productive Simpson clonality was calculated as the square root of Simpson's diversity index across productive rearrangements. TCRdb took this table from immuneACCESS and kept in-frame rearrangements with V and J called. Such tables lack part of the clones; where checked against another copy, unresolved V genes explain under half of the gap, and the rest is unexplained. V, J and clone size reflect that table, while D and trimming were determined from the DNA. This sample has 90,000 to 130,000 clones in its table, and 65% to 80% of those were observed once. 1.5% to 2% of the sample is in the top ten clones.

Study-wide conclusions, independent of this receptor: How much clinical and demographic metadata was included differed by source and by participant, and the metadata was provided uncurated.

Reading the germline V gene gives CDR1 SGHTA and CDR2 FQGNSA. The CDR3 has 15 amino acids, counting the end cysteine and phenylalanine. Of all the DNA, just the CDR3 is kept, 45 bases in frame from base 1. Trimming at the junction amounts to 1 base on V and 3 bases on J, and the germline ends lie 12 bases apart. Sample: peripheral blood. The sequence was collected from a woman between 40 and 50 years old with acute or convalescent COVID-19. This sequence uses TRBV7-2 and TRBJ1-2; matching of 5 bases hints at TRBD1 as the D gene. The CDR3 protein: CASSLGQPDYYGYTF. The nucleotide sequence reads as follows: TGTGCCAGCAGCTTAGGACAGCCCGATTACTATGGCTACACCTTC. Supplemented by the reference TRBV7-2 and TRBJ1-2 proteins around the CDR3, the complete variable domain is GAGVSQSPSNKVTEKGKDVELRCDPISGHTALYWYRQSLGQGLEFLIYFQGNSAPDKSGLPSDRFSAERTGGSVSTLTIQRTQQEDSAVYLCASSLGQPDYYGYTFGSGTRLTVV.